The clone carrying this T cell receptor beta chain appeared a few times. Its antigen is still unknown. The source of the sample is a study of CD8+ T cells in alopecia areata. In a group of 4 or 5 patients, CD4+ cells were sorted into CD25+CD127- cells. Patients with alopecia areata provided lesional scalp punch biopsies as well as peripheral blood. Whole-study findings and limits: Lesional scalp displayed greater clonality than normal scalp, most notably in alopecia totalis/universalis. Researchers reported that TCR sharing among patients proved less clear than in mice, possibly HLA-linked.

Sequencing relied on a cDNA template that was reverse transcribed from extracted RNA. The assay was immunoSEQ multiplex PCR, and TCRdb's table has in-frame clones only and misses some. The sample yields tens of thousands of clones, 60% to 70% seen once. The CDR3 totals 15 residues. The V end lost 1 base, the J end lost 4 bases, and 12 bases lay between the germline ends. Germline V CDR1 and CDR2: LGHNA, YNFKEQ. The TCR originated in a human donor with alopecia areata. Sequencing was done on a sample of CD4+ Tregs sorted from blood. The chain combines TRBV4-2 with TRBJ2-3; D may be TRBD1 (6 bases). CDR3 coding DNA: TGTGCCAGCAGCCAAGTCAGGGGTTTGCCAGATACGCAGTATTTT. Protein: CASSQVRGLPDTQYF.